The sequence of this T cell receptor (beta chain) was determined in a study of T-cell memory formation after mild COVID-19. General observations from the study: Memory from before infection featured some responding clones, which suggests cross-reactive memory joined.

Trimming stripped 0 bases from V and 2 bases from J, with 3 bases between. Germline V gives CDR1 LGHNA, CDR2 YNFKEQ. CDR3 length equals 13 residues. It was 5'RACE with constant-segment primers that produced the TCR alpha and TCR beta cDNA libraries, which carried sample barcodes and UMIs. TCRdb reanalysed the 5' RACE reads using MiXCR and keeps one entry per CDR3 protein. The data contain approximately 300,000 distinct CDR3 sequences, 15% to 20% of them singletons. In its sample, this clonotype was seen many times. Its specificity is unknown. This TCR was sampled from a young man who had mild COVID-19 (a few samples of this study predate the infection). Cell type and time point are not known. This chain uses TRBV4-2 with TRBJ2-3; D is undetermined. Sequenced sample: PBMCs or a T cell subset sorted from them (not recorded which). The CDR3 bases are TGTGCCAGCAGCCAAGACGACACAGATACGCAGTATTTT. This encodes CASSQDDTDTQYF.